This T cell receptor beta chain was captured by sequencing in a study of blood T cell repertoires in COVID-19 (dated by TCRdb to 2018 to 2021). For the wider study: Samples from collaborators originated in the United States, Italy and Spain and spanned both the acute and convalescent phases of COVID-19. The prospective study material was composed of cDNA or gDNA derived from T cells, B-cell-depleted T cells, or PBMCs. Subjects who had been exposed to COVID-19, were actively infected with it, or had recovered from it provided the deeply sampled blood TCRbeta repertoires that made up the dataset. A freely available public database, intended as a resource for researchers studying the immune response to SARS-CoV-2, is where the repertoires were released. Samples were obtained from the ongoing ImmuneRACE study (first 160 participants) and from about 1,300 subjects provided by 6 global collaborators. A de-identified subject ID, COVID-19 status, age in years and sex were almost always included in the sample metadata. Where HLA class I and class II types were available, the types were taken from metadata supplied by the sample provider, not from assay-based typing.

Remarks on this clone: This clone's antigen is unknown. Base qualities are not at hand, and no much larger clone is one base apart. Other DNA sequences of this sample code for an identical CDR3.

Findings and caveats that apply to the study as a whole: The quantity of clinical and demographic metadata differed by source and by participant and was supplied without curation.

The cysteine opens and the phenylalanine closes a CDR3 of 13 amino acids. Of the read, only the CDR3 DNA is kept; its 39 bases are in frame from base 1. The V end loses 2 bases and the J end loses 0 bases, and a stretch of 5 bases separates them. In the germline V gene, CDR1 corresponds to KGHSH and CDR2 to LQKENI. TCRbeta CDR3 regions were amplified from genomic DNA by means of the immunoSEQ Assay, a bias-controlled multiplex PCR. The study's processing was this. Nucleated cell counts per sample were estimated from amplification of reference gene primers within the assay. Sequence reads were collapsed and filtered to measure the absolute abundance of every unique TCRbeta CDR3 rearrangement. For each sample, productive Simpson clonality was calculated as the square root of Simpson's diversity index across productive rearrangements. TCRdb's version of the immuneACCESS table is confined to in-frame rearrangements and falls short of the full clone set. An unresolved V gene accounts for under half of the shortfall where checked; the remainder is of unknown origin. V and J calls and clone size are copied from that table; D and trimming were computed from the DNA. The sample profile shows around 160,000 clones; approximately 90% of them were found once. Roughly 2.3% of the sample lies in the top ten.

Each collaborating institution followed its own protocols to collect whole blood in K2EDTA tubes. For TCRbeta analysis, collaborators shipped samples as frozen whole blood, isolated PBMCs, or DNA extracted from either of those sample types. This chain joins TRBV18 to TRBJ2-7; TRBD2 is a weak D gene call, 5 bases matching. Sample: peripheral blood. The receptor comes from a man aged 18 to 35 with acute or convalescent COVID-19. The nucleotide sequence reads as follows: TGTGCCAGCTCACCAGGACTCTCCTACGAGCAGTACTTC. This gives the protein CASSPGLSYEQYF.